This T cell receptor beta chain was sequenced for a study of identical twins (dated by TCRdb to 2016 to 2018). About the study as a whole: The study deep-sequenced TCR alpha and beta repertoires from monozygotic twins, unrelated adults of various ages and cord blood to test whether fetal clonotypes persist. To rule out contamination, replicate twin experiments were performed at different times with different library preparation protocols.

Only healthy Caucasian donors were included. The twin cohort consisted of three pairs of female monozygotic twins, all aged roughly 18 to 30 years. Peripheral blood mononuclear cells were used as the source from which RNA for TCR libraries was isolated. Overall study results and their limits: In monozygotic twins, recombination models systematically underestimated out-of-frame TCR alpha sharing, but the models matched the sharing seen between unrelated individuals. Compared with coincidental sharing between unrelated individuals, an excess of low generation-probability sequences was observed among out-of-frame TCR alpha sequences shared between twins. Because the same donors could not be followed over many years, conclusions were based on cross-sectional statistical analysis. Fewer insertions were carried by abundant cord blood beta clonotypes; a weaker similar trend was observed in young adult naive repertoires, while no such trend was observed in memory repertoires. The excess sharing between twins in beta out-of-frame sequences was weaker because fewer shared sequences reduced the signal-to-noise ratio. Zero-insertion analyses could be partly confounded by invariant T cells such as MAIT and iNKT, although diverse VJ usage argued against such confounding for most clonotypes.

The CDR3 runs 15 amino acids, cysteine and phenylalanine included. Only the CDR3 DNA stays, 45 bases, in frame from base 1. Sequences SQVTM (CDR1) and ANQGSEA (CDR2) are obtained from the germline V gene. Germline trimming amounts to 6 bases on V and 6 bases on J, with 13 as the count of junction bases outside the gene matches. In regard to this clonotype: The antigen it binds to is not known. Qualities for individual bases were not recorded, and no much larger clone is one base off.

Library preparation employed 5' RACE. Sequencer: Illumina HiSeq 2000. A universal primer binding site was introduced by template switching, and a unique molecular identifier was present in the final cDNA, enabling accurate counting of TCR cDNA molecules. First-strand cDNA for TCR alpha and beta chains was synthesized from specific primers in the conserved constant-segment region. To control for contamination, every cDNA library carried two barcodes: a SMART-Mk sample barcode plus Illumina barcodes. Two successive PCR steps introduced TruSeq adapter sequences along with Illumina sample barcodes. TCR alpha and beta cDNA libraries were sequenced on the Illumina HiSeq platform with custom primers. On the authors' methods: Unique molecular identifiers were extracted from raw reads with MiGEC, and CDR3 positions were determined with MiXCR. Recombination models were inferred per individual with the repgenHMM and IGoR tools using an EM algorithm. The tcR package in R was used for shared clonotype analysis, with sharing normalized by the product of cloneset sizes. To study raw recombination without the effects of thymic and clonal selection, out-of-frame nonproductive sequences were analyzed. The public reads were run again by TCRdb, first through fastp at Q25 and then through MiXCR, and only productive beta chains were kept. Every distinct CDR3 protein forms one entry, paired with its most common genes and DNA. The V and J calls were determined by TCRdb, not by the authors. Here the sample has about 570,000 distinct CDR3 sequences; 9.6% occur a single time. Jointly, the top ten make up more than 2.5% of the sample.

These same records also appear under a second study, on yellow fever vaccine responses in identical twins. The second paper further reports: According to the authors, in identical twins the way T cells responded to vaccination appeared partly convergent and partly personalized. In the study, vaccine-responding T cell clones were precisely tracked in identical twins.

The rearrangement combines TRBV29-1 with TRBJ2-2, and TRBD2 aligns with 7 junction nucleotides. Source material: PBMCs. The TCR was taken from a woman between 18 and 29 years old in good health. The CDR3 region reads CSVAGLGPGAGELFF. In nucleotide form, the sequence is TGCAGCGTCGCAGGACTAGGTCCGGGGGCCGGGGAGCTGTTTTTT.